A single sample is the source of the 21 T cell receptor beta chains below, sequenced in a study of blood T cell repertoires in COVID-19. This table comes from immunoSEQ multiplex PCR, and its TCRdb copy is limited to in-frame clones, with some not included. The table has fewer than 200,000 clones, approximately 79% seen once. The material sequenced was peripheral blood. The receptors were sampled from a woman older than 75 with acute or convalescent COVID-19.

The J gene is TRBJ2-3, the V gene TRBV11-2, with 12 bases identical to TRBD2. This CDR3 has 17 residues. The ends lost 5 bases at V and 1 base at J; junction bases unmatched: 7. Germline assignment: CDR1 SGHAT and CDR2 FQNNGV. The CDR3, as DNA: TGTGCCAGCAGCCCGACTAGCGGGAGCTCTGGCACAGATACGCAGTATTTT. The encoded protein is CASSPTSGSSGTDTQYF.

This clone was seen more than once but under ten times. V and J are TRBV12-3 or TRBV12-4 and TRBJ1-5; a possible D gene is TRBD1 (6 bases). This CDR3 spans 13 amino acids. V gave up 7 bases and J gave up 4 bases, with 11 bases separating them. The CDR3 DNA is TGTGCCAGCACCCAAGGGGGTAATCAGCCCCAGCATTTT. Translated, it gives CASTQGGNQPQHF.

The CDR3 nucleotides read TGCGCCACCGACAGGGTAGGGAACCCAATCGAAAAACTGTTTTTT. The encoded protein is CATDRVGNPIEKLFF. The chain joins TRBV5-1 to TRBJ1-4; TRBD1 agrees at 7 bases. The CDR3 is 15 amino acids. The junction had 16 bases not matched to a gene; V was cut back by 9 bases and J by 8 bases. The germline V gene encodes CDR1 SGHRS and CDR2 YFSETQ. Complete variable domain (other parts from reference TRBV5-1 and TRBJ1-4): KAGVTQTPRYLIKTRGQQVTLSCSPISGHRSVSWYQQTPGQGLQFLFEYFSETQRNKGNFPGRFSGRQFSNSRSEMNVSTLELGDSALYLCATDRVGNPIEKLFFGSGTQLSVL.

The chain couples TRBV5-1 to TRBJ2-3, with D maybe TRBD1 (5 bases). Germline-derived CDR1 and CDR2 are SGHRS and YFSETQ. V gave up 4 bases and J gave up 4 bases, with 13 bases separating them. This CDR3 has 14 amino acids. In DNA form, the CDR3 reads TGCGCCAGCAGCCCGCGACAGCCGTCAGATACGCAGTATTTT. Protein product: CASSPRQPSDTQYF.

The chain has TRBV7-8 and TRBJ1-5; D possibly corresponds to TRBD1 (5 bases). Per the germline V gene, CDR1 is SGHVS and CDR2 is FQNEAQ. The CDR3 totals 17 residues. V shed 7 bases and J shed 0 bases, with 19 bases lying between them. The CDR3 here is CASNINPRQNSNQPQHF. The CDR3 region has the DNA TGTGCCAGCAACATTAACCCTCGACAGAATAGCAATCAGCCCCAGCATTTT.

The genes are TRBV7-9 and TRBJ2-7; tentative D call: TRBD1 (5 bases). This CDR3 is built from 14 residues. Trimming removed 5 bases at V and 5 bases at J, with 16 bases between. CDR1 is SEHNR, CDR2 FQNEAQ, per germline (reference sequence). CDR3 nucleotide sequence: TGTGCCAGCAGCCCCCCCCGGACATTGAACGAGCAGTACTTC. Translated: CASSPPRTLNEQYF.

The CDR3 region is CASSPRTGNEGEQYF. The CDR3 nucleotides are TGTGCCAGCTCACCACGGACAGGGAATGAGGGCGAGCAGTACTTC. The chain combines TRBV18 with TRBJ2-7, with 8 bases lining up with TRBD1. The CDR3 sequence is 15 residues long. After removal of 1 base from V and 6 bases from J, the junction contained 8 bases not matched to a gene. CDR1 is KGHSH and CDR2 is LQKENI in the germline V gene.

This chain uses TRBV18 with TRBJ2-1, with 7 bases identical to TRBD1. The germline CDR1 and CDR2 sequences are KGHSH and LQKENI. The CDR3 length is 15 residues. V gave up 3 bases and J gave up 7 bases; unmatched junction bases: 9. The CDR3, as DNA: TGTGCCAGCTCACCTCTGACCACAGGGGTGAATGAGCAGTTCTTC. It yields the protein CASSPLTTGVNEQFF.

The chain joins TRBV25-1 to TRBJ2-5, with D possibly TRBD1 on 7 matching bases. The germline gives CDR1 MGHDK, CDR2 SYGVNS. This CDR3 has 15 amino acids. Trimming cost V 7 bases and J 3 bases, with 18 bases left between them. The CDR3 spells CASTQGGFAEETQYF. For the CDR3, the DNA is TGTGCCAGCACGCAGGGGGGATTTGCGGAAGAGACCCAGTACTTC.

This clone appeared a few times. The chain recombines TRBV5-1 with TRBJ2-5; perhaps TRBD2 as D (5 bases). Germline CDR1 SGHRS, CDR2 YFSETQ. The V end lost 2 bases, the J end lost 2 bases, and 13 bases lay between the germline ends. This CDR3 region has 15 residues. CDR3 nucleotide sequence: TGCGCCAGCAGCTTCGGGGTAACCCTACAAGAGACCCAGTACTTC. This translates into CASSFGVTLQETQYF.

The chain links TRBV19 to TRBJ1-6; a possible D gene is TRBD1 (5 bases). V lost 2 bases, J lost 9 bases, and 14 bases lay in between. CDR3 size: 15 residues. CDR1 LNHDA and CDR2 SQIVND come from the germline V gene (reference sequence). CDR3: CASSIMGQAGSPLHF. CDR3 in DNA: TGTGCCAGTAGTATAATGGGGCAGGCTGGTTCACCCCTCCACTTT.

The chain is built from TRBV28 and TRBJ1-1; D is ambiguous. This CDR3 is built from 15 residues. CDR1 MDHEN and CDR2 SYDVKM come from the germline V gene. V was shortened by 3 bases and J by 4 bases, with 15 bases between the two germline ends. CDR3 in amino acids: CASSFSDSRSTEAFF. For the CDR3, the DNA is TGTGCCAGCAGTTTCAGTGACTCCCGGAGCACTGAAGCTTTCTTT.

The chain combines TRBV19 with TRBJ2-5; 9 bases fit TRBD2. Germline CDR1 is LNHDA and CDR2 is SQIVND (reference sequence). The CDR3 totals 14 residues. V trimming: 4 bases; J trimming: 5 bases; junction bases outside the gene matches: 5. The CDR3 protein is CASSTTSGAETQYF. The CDR3 DNA follows: TGTGCCAGTAGTACGACTAGCGGCGCGGAGACCCAGTACTTC.

The chain is built from TRBV29-1 and TRBJ2-2, with unresolved D. CDR3 size: 15 residues. Germline CDR1 is SQVTM and CDR2 is ANQGSEA. Trimming stripped 4 bases from V and 0 bases from J, with 12 bases between. The CDR3 DNA is TGCAGCGTTGGGCGGATAGACGCGAACACCGGGGAGCTGTTTTTT. It yields the protein CSVGRIDANTGELFF.

The chain recombines TRBV28 with TRBJ2-7, with D maybe TRBD2 (5 bases). CDR3 length: 17 amino acids. V gave up 6 bases and J gave up 2 bases, with 23 bases separating them. Germline values: CDR1 MDHEN, CDR2 SYDVKM. CDR3 region: CASRTPLGELKAYEQYF. As DNA, the CDR3 is TGTGCCAGCAGAACCCCGCTCGGGGAATTGAAGGCCTACGAGCAGTACTTC.

The J gene is TRBJ1-5, the V gene TRBV19; TRBD1 agrees at 9 bases. The germline V gene encodes CDR1 LNHDA and CDR2 SQIVND (reference sequence). This CDR3 region has 16 residues. The V segment lost 5 bases and the J segment 4 bases; nucleotides outside the gene matches: 9. CDR3 sequence reads: CASSPQMGTGNQPQHF. The CDR3 nucleotides read TGTGCCAGTAGTCCCCAGATGGGGACAGGGAATCAGCCCCAGCATTTT.

Only one count was recorded for this clone. J is TRBJ2-7 and V is TRBV28; D is perhaps TRBD2 (7 bases). Germline V lookup: CDR1 MDHEN, CDR2 SYDVKM. The CDR3 has 15 residues. V dropped 2 bases and J dropped 4 bases, with 15 bases sitting between them. The CDR3 sequence: CASSLGGGQSYEQYF. The CDR3 bases are TGTGCCAGCAGTTTAGGCGGGGGACAATCATACGAGCAGTACTTC.

This rearrangement joins TRBV4-1 to TRBJ1-4, with unresolved D. This CDR3 spans 17 amino acids. V was pared by 1 base and J by 0 bases, with 12 bases between. Germline loops: CDR1 MGHRA, CDR2 YSYEKL. CDR3 DNA: TGCGCCAGCAGCCAAGTACACACCCTTGCAACTAATGAAAAACTGTTTTTT. It is translated as CASSQVHTLATNEKLFF.

The chain carries TRBV11-3 and TRBJ2-1; D unclear. This CDR3 region has 17 residues. The V gene lost 1 base and the J gene lost 8 bases, with 21 bases spanning the gap. Germline V lookup: CDR1 SGHNT, CDR2 YENEEA. The DNA for the CDR3 is TGTGCCAGCAGCTTAGGTGTAGTGGGCTTGGGCGAAGATGAGCAGTTCTTC. Amino acid sequence: CASSLGVVGLGEDEQFF.

The chain links TRBV24-1 to TRBJ2-6; maybe TRBD1 (5 bases). CDR1 is KGHDR and CDR2 is SFDVKD in the germline V gene. Trimming shortened V by 3 bases and J by 1 base, and 6 bases separated the two germline ends. This CDR3 spans 15 amino acids. The CDR3 is CATSDRQSGANVLTF. CDR3 bases: TGTGCCACCAGTGATAGACAGTCTGGGGCCAACGTCCTGACTTTC.

CDR3 loop: CASSLPGGKGNTIYF. CDR3 DNA sequence: TGTGCCAGCAGTTTACCCGGCGGAAAGGGAAACACCATATATTTT. The chain employs TRBV28 and TRBJ1-3; D not resolved. With 2 bases removed from V and 4 bases from J, the gap between germline ends came to 12 bases. CDR3 length: 15 amino acids. From germline, CDR1 is MDHEN and CDR2 SYDVKM.